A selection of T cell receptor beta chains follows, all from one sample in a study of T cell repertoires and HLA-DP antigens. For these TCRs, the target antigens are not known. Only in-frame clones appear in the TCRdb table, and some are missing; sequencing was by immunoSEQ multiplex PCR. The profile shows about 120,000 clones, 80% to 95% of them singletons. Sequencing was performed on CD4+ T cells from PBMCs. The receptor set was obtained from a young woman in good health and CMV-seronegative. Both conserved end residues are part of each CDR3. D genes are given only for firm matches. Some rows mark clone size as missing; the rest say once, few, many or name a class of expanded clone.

DNA: TGCGCCAGCAGCTTGGGTACTAGCGGGAACTCTGTAGAGCAGTTCTTC
CDR3: CASSLGTSGNSVEQFF
size: .
V: TRBV5-1
D: TRBD2
J: TRBJ2-1

DNA: TGTGCCAGCAGGGCCGGCAGGGTGGGGTACAATGAGCAGTTCTTC
CDR3: CASRAGRVGYNEQFF
size: .
V: TRBV6-5
D: .
J: TRBJ2-1

DNA: TGTGCCAGCAGCGCGCGACAGCCGAGTTGGACCCAGTACTTC
CDR3: CASSARQPSWTQYF
size: .
V: TRBV9
D: .
J: TRBJ2-5

DNA: TGTGCCAGCAGCTTAGGTGGCACAGATACGCAGTATTTT
CDR3: CASSLGGTDTQYF
size: .
V: TRBV7-8
D: .
J: TRBJ2-3

DNA: TGCGCCAGCAACCGGGTTCGAACCGGGGAGCTGTTTTTT
CDR3: CASNRVRTGELFF
size: once
V: TRBV10-1
D: .
J: TRBJ2-2

DNA: TGTGCCAGCAGCTTAGAGGCAGCGGGAAACACCATATATTTT
CDR3: CASSLEAAGNTIYF
size: .
V: TRBV7-9
D: .
J: TRBJ1-3

DNA: TGTGCCAGCAGTCTTAGCGAGGCGGGATCCTACGAGCAGTACTTC
CDR3: CASSLSEAGSYEQYF
size: .
V: TRBV28
D: .
J: TRBJ2-7

DNA: TGTGCCAGCAGCGTAGGACAGGGCAACCAAGAGACCCAGTACTTC
CDR3: CASSVGQGNQETQYF
size: .
V: TRBV7-9
D: TRBD1
J: TRBJ2-5

DNA: TGCGCCAGCAGCCAAGGAGGGGGGGCACTAAAAAAACTGTTTTTT
CDR3: CASSQGGGALKKLFF
size: .
V: TRBV4-1
D: .
J: TRBJ1-4

DNA: TGTGCCAGCAGCCCATCCTTGGGGTTGGGCAAAAACATTCAGTACTTC
CDR3: CASSPSLGLGKNIQYF
size: .
V: TRBV7-2
D: .
J: TRBJ2-4

DNA: TGTGCCAGCAGCGTATTCACCGGGGAGCTGTTTTTT
CDR3: CASSVFTGELFF
size: once
V: TRBV9
D: .
J: TRBJ2-2

DNA: TGTGCCAGCTCATTCAGGGGTGGAAACACCATATATTTT
CDR3: CASSFRGGNTIYF
size: .
V: TRBV19
D: .
J: TRBJ1-3

DNA: TGTGCCAGCTCCTCGAAGGTCAAATCAAATCAGCCCCAGCATTTT
CDR3: CASSSKVKSNQPQHF
size: .
V: TRBV19
D: .
J: TRBJ1-5

DNA: TGTGCCAGCAGTTTATTGGCAGGGGTTGGCTACACCTTC
CDR3: CASSLLAGVGYTF
size: .
V: TRBV27
D: .
J: TRBJ1-2

DNA: TGTGCCAGCAGTGAAATGGGGAAGGAGCAGTTCTTC
CDR3: CASSEMGKEQFF
size: .
V: TRBV25-1
D: .
J: TRBJ2-1

DNA: TGTGCCAGCAGCTTCGGACAGACTAATTCACCCCTCCACTTT
CDR3: CASSFGQTNSPLHF
size: once
V: TRBV7-3
D: .
J: TRBJ1-6

DNA: TGTGCCAGCAGGGATACGGGTAGGGCGCAGTTCTTC
CDR3: CASRDTGRAQFF
size: .
V: TRBV28
D: .
J: TRBJ2-1

DNA: TGCGCCAGCAGCCAAGATTTCACAAGGAATCAGCCCCAGCATTTT
CDR3: CASSQDFTRNQPQHF
size: .
V: TRBV4-3
D: .
J: TRBJ1-5

DNA: TGTGCCAGCAGCCCATTTCAGGGGTTGAACGGGGAGCTGTTTTTT
CDR3: CASSPFQGLNGELFF
size: .
V: TRBV5-6
D: .
J: TRBJ2-2

DNA: TGTGCCAGCAGCCAAAAGAGCTCCTATAATTCACCCCTCCACTTT
CDR3: CASSQKSSYNSPLHF
size: .
V: TRBV14
D: .
J: TRBJ1-6

DNA: TGTGCCAGCTCCCGGAGGAGCTCCTACGAGCAGTACTTC
CDR3: CASSRRSSYEQYF
size: .
V: TRBV18
D: .
J: TRBJ2-7

DNA: TGCGCCAGCAGCGCCGGGAGCCCTACCTACAATGAGCAGTTCTTC
CDR3: CASSAGSPTYNEQFF
size: .
V: TRBV5-1
D: .
J: TRBJ2-1

DNA: TGTGCCAGCTCACCACCTCGGGACGGCTCCTACGAGCAGTACTTC
CDR3: CASSPPRDGSYEQYF
size: .
V: TRBV18
D: .
J: TRBJ2-7

DNA: TGCGCCAGCAGCTTGGCGGGAGTAACCTACAATGAGCAGTTCTTC
CDR3: CASSLAGVTYNEQFF
size: .
V: TRBV5-1
D: .
J: TRBJ2-1

DNA: TGCGCCAGCAGCGTTAGCGGGGCTGACTACAATGAGCAGTTCTTC
CDR3: CASSVSGADYNEQFF
size: .
V: TRBV5-1
D: TRBD2
J: TRBJ2-1

DNA: TGTGCCAGCAGTTTAAAGGGGGCGCCTAACTATGGCTACACCTTC
CDR3: CASSLKGAPNYGYTF
size: .
V: TRBV27
D: TRBD1
J: TRBJ1-2

DNA: TGCAGCGTTGAAGACGGGGGTCAGAGCTATGGCTACACCTTC
CDR3: CSVEDGGQSYGYTF
size: .
V: TRBV29-1
D: .
J: TRBJ1-2

DNA: TGCGCCAGCAGCCAGGGACAGGGGGCTATTTTCAACTATGGCTACACCTTC
CDR3: CASSQGQGAIFNYGYTF
size: .
V: TRBV5-1
D: TRBD1
J: TRBJ1-2

DNA: TGTGCCAGCAGTGACGGGCGGAATAGCAATCAGCCCCAGCATTTT
CDR3: CASSDGRNSNQPQHF
size: medium-sized
V: TRBV2
D: .
J: TRBJ1-5

DNA: TGCGCCAGCAGCTCTCTCACAGGGAATACGCAGTATTTT
CDR3: CASSSLTGNTQYF
size: .
V: TRBV5-1
D: .
J: TRBJ2-3

DNA: TGTGCCAGCAGCGTAGGATCGGCCGTTATCTATGAGCAGTTCTTC
CDR3: CASSVGSAVIYEQFF
size: once
V: TRBV9
D: .
J: TRBJ2-1

DNA: TGTGCCAGCCAGGGCAGGATTAATGAAAAACTGTTTTTT
CDR3: CASQGRINEKLFF
size: .
V: TRBV25-1
D: .
J: TRBJ1-4

DNA: TGTGCCAGCAGTTTCGGGACTCCGGCCCTACGAGAGCAGTACTTC
CDR3: CASSFGTPALREQYF
size: .
V: TRBV6-5
D: .
J: TRBJ2-7

DNA: TGCGCCAGCGGACAGACCAGGAGGGGCTACACCTTC
CDR3: CASGQTRRGYTF
size: .
V: TRBV5-1
D: .
J: TRBJ1-2

DNA: TGTGCCAGCAGTTTTAGTCAGAACTATGGCTACACCTTC
CDR3: CASSFSQNYGYTF
size: .
V: TRBV28
D: .
J: TRBJ1-2

DNA: TGCGCCAGCAGCCAAGGGAGTGGAAACACCATATATTTT
CDR3: CASSQGSGNTIYF
size: .
V: TRBV4-1
D: .
J: TRBJ1-3

DNA: TGTGCCAGCAGCCAAGAGTGGGAAGGTGGAAAATGGTTGGTAGGCAACGTCCTGACTTTC
CDR3: CASSQEWEGGKWLVGNVLTF
size: .
V: TRBV14
D: .
J: TRBJ2-6

DNA: TGCGCCAGCAGTTATGATGGGGGGGACAATGAGCAGTTCTTC
CDR3: CASSYDGGDNEQFF
size: once
V: TRBV5-1
D: TRBD2
J: TRBJ2-1

DNA: TGTGCCAGCAACCATTTAGCGGGGGGCCGGGGAGAGACCCAGTACTTC
CDR3: CASNHLAGGRGETQYF
size: .
V: TRBV7-2
D: TRBD2
J: TRBJ2-5

DNA: TGTGCCAGCAGCTTAGGTCAATCAGATACGCAGTATTTT
CDR3: CASSLGQSDTQYF
size: once
V: TRBV7-2
D: .
J: TRBJ2-3

DNA: TGTGCCAGCAGCGTAGGACAGGGGGCCCAGAATGAGCAGTTCTTC
CDR3: CASSVGQGAQNEQFF
size: once
V: TRBV9
D: TRBD1
J: TRBJ2-1

DNA: TGTGCCAGCAGCCCAAGCGGGGGCGGAGATACGCAGTATTTT
CDR3: CASSPSGGGDTQYF
size: .
V: TRBV11-2
D: TRBD2
J: TRBJ2-3